This entry lists 11 T cell receptor beta chains sequenced from one sample in a study of shared clonotypes between healthy human individuals (dated by TCRdb to about 2020). The library was generated by the immunoSEQ multiplex PCR assay. The source is immuneACCESS, and TCRdb retained only in-frame sequences with V and J called. Part of the clones is not carried over; for the studies checked, unresolved V genes explain less than half of this, and the remainder is unexplained. The sample contains 900,000 to 1,200,000 clones, about four fifths of them found a single time. The ten most abundant clones make up more than 0.55% of the sample. Sequencing was performed on memory CD4+ T cells from PBMCs. Read against the paper, the sample's cell subset or site label means: CD45RA-negative fraction. The origin of the receptors is a man between 18 and 35 years old in good health. Some clones in this sample may be carry-over from other donors' samples.

The count of this clone is one. The chain uses TRBV18 and TRBJ1-2; D gene ambiguous. CDR1 is KGHSH, CDR2 LQKENI, per germline. Deletions cut 2 bases from V and 2 bases from J, with 9 bases between. This CDR3 has 14 residues. The chain's CDR3 is CASSPGEINYGYTF. CDR3 in DNA: TGTGCCAGCTCACCAGGCGAAATAAACTATGGCTACACCTTC.

The chain uses TRBV27 and TRBJ1-6; TRBD1 is a possible D gene (5 bases). Germline assignment: CDR1 MNHEY and CDR2 SMNVEV (reference sequence). This CDR3 has 16 residues. Trimming removed 2 bases at V and 0 bases at J, with 8 bases between. The CDR3 region has the DNA TGTGCCAGCAGTTTAAGGGGCCTCTCCTATAATTCACCCCTCCACTTT. Its translation is CASSLRGLSYNSPLHF.

The chain couples TRBV27 to TRBJ2-5; 7 nucleotides agree with TRBD2. The CDR3 has 14 residues. Germline V gives CDR1 MNHEY, CDR2 SMNVEV (reference sequence). The J segment lost 5 bases and the V segment lost 4 bases, leaving 7 bases of the junction unmatched. The CDR3 is CASSSTPGGETQYF. The CDR3 region has the DNA TGTGCCAGCAGTTCCACCCCCGGGGGGGAGACCCAGTACTTC.

The chain links TRBV6-4 to TRBJ2-7, with 10 positions matching TRBD1. This CDR3 contains 15 residues. The trim removed 6 bases at V and 3 bases at J, leaving 8 bases unmatched. Germline V gene sequence: CDR1 MRHNA, CDR2 SNTAGT. CDR3: CASREEDRGGYEQYF. The CDR3 DNA reads as TGTGCCAGCAGAGAAGAGGACAGGGGGGGCTACGAGCAGTACTTC.

The gene calls are TRBV15 and TRBJ2-1; D is possibly TRBD2 (5 bases). This CDR3 region has 14 residues. Germline V lookup: CDR1 LNHNV, CDR2 YYDKDF (reference sequence). V lost 2 bases and J lost 5, with 10 bases in between. This chain's CDR3 is CATSRPAGNNEQFF. CDR3 bases: TGTGCCACCAGCAGACCCGCCGGGAACAATGAGCAGTTCTTC.

The rearrangement joins TRBV19 to TRBJ1-1; D is perhaps TRBD1 (6 bases). Trimming pared 3 bases from V and 1 base from J, leaving 12 bases between. The CDR3 totals 15 residues. The germline V gene encodes CDR1 LNHDA and CDR2 SQIVND (reference sequence). The DNA for the CDR3 is TGTGCCAGTAGTATGGCGGGGGCCGGGAACACTGAAGCTTTCTTT. Protein sequence: CASSMAGAGNTEAFF.

This clone was counted a single time. The chain recombines TRBV5-6 with TRBJ2-1, with D hard to call. V lost 1 base to trimming and J lost 7 bases, with 12 bases between them. CDR1 is SGHDT, CDR2 YYEEEE, per germline. CDR3 length equals 14 residues. The CDR3 DNA follows: TGTGCCAGCAGCTTGTTCGGCTGGCGGAATGAGCAGTTCTTC. It codes for CASSLFGWRNEQFF.

The rearrangement joins TRBV7-3 to TRBJ2-1; TRBD2 agrees at 8 bases. After removal of 8 bases from V and 9 bases from J, the junction contained 9 bases not matched to a gene. In germline, CDR1 is SGHTA, CDR2 FQGTGA. The CDR3 spans 13 residues. DNA of the CDR3: TGTGCCAGCGGGCGGGAGGATCACGGTGAGCAGTTCTTC. Amino acid sequence: CASGREDHGEQFF.

The chain is built from TRBV15 and TRBJ1-4; 8 bases align to TRBD1. Germline trimming cut 0 bases from V and 4 bases from J; bases unmatched to any gene: 7. This CDR3 is built from 17 residues. Looked up from germline, CDR1 is LNHNV and CDR2 is YYDKDF (reference sequence). The CDR3 sequence is CATSRDMGTGSNEKLFF. The CDR3 region has the DNA TGTGCCACCAGCAGAGATATGGGGACAGGAAGTAATGAAAAACTGTTTTTT.

V and J are TRBV30 and TRBJ1-1; tentatively, D is TRBD1 (5 bases). Germline V gene sequence: CDR1 GTSNPN, CDR2 SVGIG (reference sequence). V lost 5 bases, J lost 4 bases, and 17 bases lay in between. The CDR3 is 14 residues long. CDR3 loop: CAWRSGLGGTEAFF. The CDR3, as DNA: TGTGCCTGGCGCTCAGGGCTGGGGGGCACTGAAGCTTTCTTT.

The chain combines TRBV29-1 with TRBJ2-1; 14 bases are a match to TRBD2. CDR3 length: 14 amino acids. CDR1 and CDR2 (germline): SQVTM, ANQGSEA. The V segment lost 7 bases and the J segment 10 bases; nucleotides outside the gene matches: 9. CDR3 loop: CSDLGLAGAREQFF. CDR3 DNA: TGCAGCGATCTGGGACTAGCGGGAGCTCGGGAGCAGTTCTTC.